These 19 T cell receptor beta chains originate from one sample sequenced in a study of blood T cell repertoires in COVID-19. Produced via immunoSEQ multiplex PCR; TCRdb's table is partial and in-frame only. Of about 200,000 clones detected, over 80% appear once; the ten largest clones hold about 27%. The specimen was peripheral blood. The receptors were gathered from a man in his forties with acute or convalescent COVID-19.

As to this clone: Other DNA sequences of this sample code for an identical CDR3. The chain carries TRBV29-1 and TRBJ1-1, with D perhaps TRBD1 (6 bases). Germline lookup yields CDR1 SQVTM and CDR2 ANQGSEA. CDR3 length: 13 residues. V was clipped by 6 bases and J by 0 bases, with 11 bases between them. This chain's CDR3 is CSVLQGLNTEAFF. The CDR3 DNA sequence: TGCAGCGTACTACAGGGTCTGAACACTGAAGCTTTCTTT.

This clone was detected a few times. The V call is TRBV6-5, the J call TRBJ2-7; D gene ambiguous. V was shortened by 2 bases and J by 6 bases, with 5 bases between the two germline ends. The CDR3 consists of 11 residues. The germline V gene has CDR1 MNHEY and CDR2 SVGAGI. This CDR3 reads CASSYLREQYF. CDR3 DNA sequence: TGTGCCAGCAGTTACCTCCGCGAGCAGTACTTC.

This sequence joins TRBV14 and TRBJ1-6; 7 bases agree with TRBD1. This CDR3 has 16 amino acids. After removal of 3 bases from V and 3 bases from J, the junction contained 5 bases not matched to a gene. Germline-derived CDR1 and CDR2 are SGHDN and FVKESK. This CDR3 reads CASSQEGQHYNSPLHF. CDR3 in DNA: TGTGCCAGCAGCCAGGAGGGACAGCACTATAATTCACCCCTCCACTTT.

The gene calls are TRBV19 and TRBJ2-1, with D perhaps matching TRBD2 (6 bases). With 5 bases removed from V and 7 bases from J, the gap between germline ends came to 27 bases. Looked up from germline, CDR1 is LNHDA and CDR2 is SQIVND (reference sequence). The CDR3 consists of 18 residues. The DNA of the CDR3 is TGTGCCAGTAGTTTAGCAACACTGGTGACTAGGATCCAGAATGAGCAGTTCTTC. Protein product: CASSLATLVTRIQNEQFF.

This chain joins TRBV9 and TRBJ1-1; no clear D gene. The V gene's germline CDR1 is SGDLS and CDR2 YYNGEE. V was pared by 4 bases and J by 7 bases, with 14 bases between. The CDR3 spans 13 residues. The CDR3 reads CASSPYVAVEAFF. CDR3 coding DNA: TGTGCCAGCAGCCCCTACGTCGCGGTTGAAGCTTTCTTT.

The chain is built from TRBV20-1 and TRBJ1-2, with D maybe TRBD1 (5 bases). There are 11 residues in the CDR3. The germline gives CDR1 DFQATT, CDR2 SNEGSKA (reference sequence). V lost 6 bases to trimming and J lost 7 bases, with 12 bases between them. The CDR3 sequence is CSAHGGAGYTF. The CDR3 bases are TGCAGTGCCCACGGAGGGGCTGGCTACACCTTC.

The rearrangement uses TRBV19 and TRBJ1-1; 9 nucleotides agree with TRBD1. CDR3 length equals 14 residues. V trimming: 2 bases; J trimming: 3 bases; junction bases outside the gene matches: 1. The germline gives CDR1 LNHDA, CDR2 SQIVND (reference sequence). For the CDR3, the DNA is TGTGCCAGTAGTATATGGGACAGGGACACTGAAGCTTTCTTT. Its protein product is CASSIWDRDTEAFF.

The chain couples TRBV6-4 to TRBJ1-2, with 9 positions matching TRBD1. Per germline, CDR1 MRHNA and CDR2 SNTAGT. The CDR3 consists of 14 residues. V was pared by 4 bases and J by 7 bases, with 7 bases of the junction left unmatched. CDR3 nucleotides: TGTGCCAGCAGTGGAACCGGGACAGGGTTTGGCTACACCTTC. Translation gives CASSGTGTGFGYTF.

The V gene is TRBV6-5, the J gene TRBJ2-1; 10 nucleotides align to TRBD2. V trimming: 6 bases; J trimming: 8 bases; junction bases outside the gene matches: 4. The CDR3 length is 13 residues. Per the germline V gene, CDR1 is MNHEY and CDR2 is SVGAGI. CDR3 sequence: CASRLAGEDEQFF. Written as DNA, the CDR3 is TGTGCCAGCAGGCTAGCGGGAGAAGATGAGCAGTTCTTC.

This clone turned up a few times. The chain combines TRBV6-4 with TRBJ2-1; TRBD2 agrees at 7 bases. The CDR3 extends over 14 amino acids. J lost 4 bases, V lost 3 bases, and 3 bases had no gene match. CDR1 is MRHNA, CDR2 SNTAGT, per germline. CDR3 nucleotides: TGTGCCAGCAGTGAAATAGCGGGTTACAATGAGCAGTTCTTC. It specifies CASSEIAGYNEQFF.

The genes are TRBV5-6 and TRBJ2-5, with TRBD2 identical over 11 bases. Germline CDR1 and CDR2: SGHDT and YYEEEE. This CDR3 comprises 14 residues. V lost 5 bases and J lost 7; bases outside the gene matches: 7. DNA for the CDR3: TGTGCCAGCAGTTTACTAGCGGGAGTCGGGACCCAGTACTTC. It encodes CASSLLAGVGTQYF.

The chain couples TRBV4-2 to TRBJ2-1; 7 nucleotides line up with TRBD1. CDR1 LGHNA and CDR2 YNFKEQ come from the germline V gene. Germline trimming cut 2 bases from V and 7 bases from J; bases unmatched to any gene: 8. This CDR3 is 15 amino acids long. The CDR3 sequence: CASSQTGQRVNEQFF. The CDR3 DNA sequence: TGTGCCAGCAGCCAAACGGGACAGCGTGTGAATGAGCAGTTCTTC.

This chain connects TRBV19 to TRBJ1-1, with 7 bases aligning to TRBD1. Germline V gives CDR1 LNHDA, CDR2 SQIVND (reference sequence). The CDR3 runs 15 residues. The trim removed 5 bases at V and 2 bases at J, leaving 8 bases unmatched. The CDR3 here is CASSWVQGLNTEAFF. CDR3 nucleotides: TGTGCCAGTAGTTGGGTACAGGGGCTTAACACTGAAGCTTTCTTT.

This clone appeared once. The chain has TRBV24-1 and TRBJ1-4, with D possibly TRBD1 on 5 matching bases. This CDR3 is built from 13 residues. V lost 9 bases, J lost 7 bases, and 14 bases lay in between. Germline V lookup: CDR1 KGHDR, CDR2 SFDVKD. This CDR3 reads CATSGGAGEKLFF. CDR3 sequence (DNA): TGTGCCACCTCCGGAGGGGCCGGTGAAAAACTGTTTTTT.

V gene TRBV4-2 combines with J gene TRBJ1-4; maybe TRBD1 (6 bases). The ends were cut back, 1 base at V and 8 bases at J, with 14 bases in the middle. This CDR3 is built from 15 residues. Germline CDR1 LGHNA, CDR2 YNFKEQ. The CDR3 DNA follows: TGTGCCAGCAGCCAAGTTGGGGGGGCCGACGAAAAACTGTTTTTT. As protein: CASSQVGGADEKLFF.

The chain couples TRBV30 to TRBJ1-1, with D possibly being TRBD1 (6 bases). CDR1 and CDR2 (germline): GTSNPN, SVGIG (reference sequence). With 2 bases removed from V and 6 bases from J, the gap between germline ends came to 22 bases. CDR3 size: 16 residues. The CDR3 sequence is CAWSNGVGGQGAEAFF. The CDR3 DNA reads TGTGCCTGGAGTAATGGCGTAGGGGGTCAGGGCGCTGAAGCTTTCTTT. Variable domain in full (rest from reference TRBV30 and TRBJ1-1): SQTIHQWPATLVQPVGSPLSLECTVEGTSNPNLYWYRQAAGRGLQLLFYSVGIGQISSEVPQNLSASRPQDRQFILSSKKLLLSDSGFYLCAWSNGVGGQGAEAFFGQGTRLTVV.

The chain combines TRBV5-1 with TRBJ2-5, with D maybe TRBD2 (5 bases). The CDR3 loop spans 14 amino acids. The V end lost 4 bases, the J end lost 4 bases, and 14 bases lay between the germline ends. Germline CDR1 is SGHRS and CDR2 is YFSETQ. The CDR3 sequence is CASSPLGSGETQYF. The CDR3 DNA reads as TGCGCCAGCAGCCCCCTGGGCAGCGGAGAGACCCAGTACTTC.

The rearrangement uses TRBV3-1 (or the pseudogene TRBV3-2) and TRBJ2-7; D remains ambiguous. CDR1 and CDR2 from the germline V gene are LGHDT and YNNKEL (reference sequence). Trimming removed 4 bases from V and 3 bases from J, with 7 bases in between. The length of the CDR3 is 12 residues. CDR3 amino acids: CASSPDGYEQYF. CDR3 bases: TGTGCCAGCAGCCCAGACGGCTACGAGCAGTACTTC.

The rearrangement joins TRBV3-1 (or the pseudogene TRBV3-2) to TRBJ2-7, with 7 nucleotides matching TRBD1. This CDR3 is 14 amino acids long. The germline V gene encodes CDR1 LGHDT and CDR2 YNNKEL (reference sequence). V was pared by 3 bases and J by 3 bases, with 5 bases of the junction left unmatched. CDR3 loop: CASSHLGQDYEQYF. CDR3 nucleotide sequence: TGTGCCAGCAGCCACCTCGGACAGGACTACGAGCAGTACTTC.